This T cell receptor beta chain was captured in a study of molecular identifiers for immune sequencing clone quantification. Study conclusions and caveats: In CMV-specific effectors, clones above 20 copies held over 99% of molecules; naive, under 1%.

CDR1 is SGDLS and CDR2 is YYNGEE in the germline V gene. The CDR3 is 14 residues long. Methods described previously, with TCR primers listed, were used for bulk TCR libraries. Via MiXCR, TCRdb re-called the PCR reads, giving one row per CDR3 protein. The data show a few hundred thousand distinct CDR3 sequences, with approximately 25% seen just once and around 0.79% held by the top ten. The table lists this clonotype with a few counts. Its antigen is undetermined. At one end, the junction sequence differs from germline, possibly due to a read error. The chain carries TRBV9 and TRBJ2-1, with D hard to call. The receptor was isolated from a human donor in good health. Some libraries in this study had Jurkat cell RNA spiked in. The source material was naive CD8+ T cells from blood, with Jurkat cell RNA spiked in. The subset denotes: FACS-sorted CD8+CD4-CCR7+CD45RA+ naive T cells. The CDR3 loop is CASSVGNPYSEQFF. The CDR3 DNA sequence: TGTGCCAGCAGCGTAGGTAACCCGTACAGTGAGCAGTTCTTC.